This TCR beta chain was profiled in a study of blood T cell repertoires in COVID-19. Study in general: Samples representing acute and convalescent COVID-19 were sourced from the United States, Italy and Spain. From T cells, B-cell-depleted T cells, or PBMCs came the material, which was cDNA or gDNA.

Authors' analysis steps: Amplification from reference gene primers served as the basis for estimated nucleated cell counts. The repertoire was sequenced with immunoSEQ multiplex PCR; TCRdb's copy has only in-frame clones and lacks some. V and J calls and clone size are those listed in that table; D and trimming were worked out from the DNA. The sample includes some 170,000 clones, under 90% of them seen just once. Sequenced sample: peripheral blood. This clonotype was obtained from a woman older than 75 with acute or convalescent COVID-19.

For the CDR3, the DNA is TGTGCCAGCAGCCAAGGTCGCGGGACAGGGGGCCAAGAGACCCAGTACTTC. Its protein product is CASSQGRGTGGQETQYF. V usage is TRBV3-1 (or the pseudogene TRBV3-2) and J usage is TRBJ2-5, with 11 bases aligning to TRBD1. The ends lost 1 base at V and 1 base at J; junction bases unmatched: 5. CDR3 length equals 17 residues. Per the germline V gene, CDR1 is LGHDT and CDR2 is YNNKEL (reference sequence).